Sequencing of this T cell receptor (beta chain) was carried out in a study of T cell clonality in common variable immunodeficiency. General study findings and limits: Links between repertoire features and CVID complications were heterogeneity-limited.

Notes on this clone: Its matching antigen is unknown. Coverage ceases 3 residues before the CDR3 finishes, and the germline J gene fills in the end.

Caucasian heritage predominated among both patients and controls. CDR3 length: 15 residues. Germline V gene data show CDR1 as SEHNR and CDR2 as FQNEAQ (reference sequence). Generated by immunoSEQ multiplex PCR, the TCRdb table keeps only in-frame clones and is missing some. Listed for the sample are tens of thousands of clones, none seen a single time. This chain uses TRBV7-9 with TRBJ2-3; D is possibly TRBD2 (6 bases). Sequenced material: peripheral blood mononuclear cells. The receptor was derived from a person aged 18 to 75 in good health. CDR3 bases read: TGTGCCAGCAGCTTAGGGACTACGGGCAATCAGCCG. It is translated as CASSLGTTGNQP. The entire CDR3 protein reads CASSLGTTGNQPQYF. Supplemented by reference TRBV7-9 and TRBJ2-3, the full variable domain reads DTGVSQNPRHKITKRGQNVTFRCDPISEHNRLYWYRQTLGQGPEFLTYFQNEAQLEKSRLLSDRFSAERPKGSFSTLEIQRTEQGDSAMYLCASSLGTTGNQPQYFGPGTRLTVL.